Detailed here is one T cell receptor (beta chain). No antigen is known for it. The data are from a study of PD-L1 blockade in urothelial cancer. General study results and limits: Durable benefit accompanied greater 3-week expansion of tumor-associated blood clones.

The junction had 5 bases not matched to a gene; V was cut back by 5 bases and J by 2 bases. This CDR3 comprises 15 residues. Germline lookup yields CDR1 SGHTA and CDR2 FQGNSA. Assay: immunoSEQ multiplex PCR; the TCRdb copy retains only in-frame clones and omits some. Altogether about 82,000 clones are present, roughly 82% being singletons, with the ten largest covering 8% to 10%. Specimen: PBMCs, collected around atezolizumab (anti-PD-L1) treatment. The chain is built from TRBV7-2 and TRBJ2-7, with 11 bases lining up with TRBD2. This receptor was obtained from a man aged 70 or older with urothelial cancer. The CDR3 DNA follows: TGTGCCAGCAGCCAGACTAGCGGGGAGCCCTACGAGCAGTACTTC. It translates to CASSQTSGEPYEQYF.